The 5 T cell receptor beta chains listed next were all sequenced from one sample in a study of cytotoxic CD8 clonotypes in ibrutinib-treated CLL. Repertoires were generated with immunoSEQ multiplex PCR, while TCRdb's copy carries only in-frame clones and drops some. The sample shows 60,000 to 65,000 clones, roughly 50% of them seen only once. Sequencing was performed on PBMCs, taken after 12 months of ibrutinib treatment. The receptors here all came from a human donor with chronic lymphocytic leukemia.

This chain connects TRBV7-8 to TRBJ2-2; 9 nucleotides align to TRBD1. V lost 8 bases, J lost 4 bases, and 14 bases stayed unmatched. Germline V lookup: CDR1 SGHVS, CDR2 FQNEAQ. CDR3 length: 17 residues. In DNA form, the CDR3 reads TGTGCCAGCGTCCCTCCTACGGGACAGGGAACCACCGGGGAGCTGTTTTTT. It yields the protein CASVPPTGQGTTGELFF.

This clone was counted between two and nine times. The J gene is TRBJ2-1, the V gene TRBV7-8; D is possibly TRBD1 or TRBD2 (5 bases each). V was trimmed by 3 bases and J by 3 bases, leaving 12 bases between them. CDR1 SGHVS and CDR2 FQNEAQ come from the germline V gene. This CDR3 has 15 residues. Here the CDR3 reads CASSFRGSLYNEQFF. CDR3 DNA sequence: TGTGCCAGCAGCTTTCGGGGCAGCCTCTACAATGAGCAGTTCTTC.

The chain joins TRBV28 to TRBJ2-5; TRBD2 matches 7 bases. The V segment lost 3 bases and the J segment 6 bases; nucleotides outside the gene matches: 7. CDR3 length: 14 amino acids. CDR1 and CDR2 from the germline V gene are MDHEN and SYDVKM. CDR3: CASSLVGGRKTQYF. CDR3 sequence (DNA): TGTGCCAGCAGTTTGGTAGGCGGGAGAAAGACCCAGTACTTC.

This clone showed up just a few times. The gene calls are TRBV28 and TRBJ2-1; 8 nucleotides match TRBD2. The V segment lost 2 bases and the J segment 5 bases; nucleotides outside the gene matches: 5. This CDR3 has 15 residues. Germline V gives CDR1 MDHEN, CDR2 SYDVKM. The chain's CDR3 is CASSLRRGDNNEQFF. The CDR3 coding sequence is TGTGCCAGCAGTTTAAGGCGGGGGGACAACAATGAGCAGTTCTTC.

The rearrangement joins TRBV6-5 to TRBJ1-5, with D possibly matching TRBD1 (6 bases). The CDR3 runs 14 residues. Deletions cut 7 bases from V and 4 bases from J, with 14 bases between. Germline V gene data show CDR1 as MNHEY and CDR2 as SVGAGI. The CDR3 coding sequence is TGTGCCAGCAACCTGGCAGGGGCAAATCAGCCCCAGCATTTT. It translates to CASNLAGANQPQHF.